One and the same sample provided the 14 T cell receptor beta chains below, sequenced in a study of Graves' ophthalmopathy and Graves' hyperthyroidism. RNA served as the template for amplifying TCR beta CDR3 regions. In the first round, RT-PCR was carried out with HTBI primers, and a multiplex PCR formed the second round. TCRdb recomputed calls from the multiplex PCR reads with MiXCR, one row per CDR3 protein. Among approximately 640,000 distinct CDR3 sequences, roughly two fifths were seen once, and the ten largest hold about 3.3%. Sequencing was done on a sample of peripheral blood. These receptors were obtained from an adult man with Graves' ophthalmopathy.

This clonotype was recorded at least ten times. V gene TRBV9 combines with J gene TRBJ1-2; perhaps TRBD1 as D (5 bases). The CDR3 totals 14 residues. Germline loops: CDR1 SGDLS, CDR2 YYNGEE. The V gene lost 0 bases and the J gene lost 6 bases, with 12 bases spanning the gap. CDR3 sequence reads: CASSVEGRVDGYTF. CDR3 DNA sequence: TGTGCCAGCAGCGTAGAAGGCAGGGTCGATGGCTACACCTTC.

The genes are TRBV7-9 and TRBJ2-2; D not certain. This CDR3 has 16 residues. V lost 4 bases and J lost 1, with 13 bases in between. Germline assignment: CDR1 SEHNR and CDR2 FQNEAQ (reference sequence). The CDR3 nucleotides are TGTGCCAGCAGCTCATCAATAACATTGAACACCGGGGAGCTGTTTTTT. Translating it yields CASSSSITLNTGELFF.

The gene calls are TRBV4-1 and TRBJ2-5, with D possibly TRBD2 on 6 matching bases. The V end lost 4 bases, the J end lost 2 bases, and 20 bases lay between the germline ends. CDR1 and CDR2 from the germline V gene are MGHRA and YSYEKL. The CDR3 spans 17 residues. The CDR3 DNA reads as TGCGCCAGCAGCCGCGCGGGAACACTTGGATTACAAGAGACCCAGTACTTC. Translated, it gives CASSRAGTLGLQETQYF.

This chain links TRBV7-9 with TRBJ2-2; 8 nucleotides align to TRBD1. Unmatched junction bases numbered 3, after V lost 4 bases and J lost 2 bases. Germline CDR1 SEHNR, CDR2 FQNEAQ (reference sequence). This CDR3 has 15 residues. CDR3 nucleotides: TGTGCCAGCAGCTGGGGACAGGTTAACACCGGGGAGCTGTTTTTT. Amino acids: CASSWGQVNTGELFF.

This clonotype has a count of ten or more. The chain joins TRBV7-8 to TRBJ1-3; D may be TRBD1 (5 bases). The CDR3 extends over 12 amino acids. Germline V gene sequence: CDR1 SGHVS, CDR2 FQNEAQ. The V end lost 5 bases, the J end lost 6 bases, and 8 bases lay between the germline ends. The CDR3 bases are TGTGCCAGCAGCCCAGGGCCAAACACCATATATTTT. Amino acid sequence: CASSPGPNTIYF.

A note on this clonotype: A read error is likely, as this CDR3 ends without the conserved phenylalanine or tryptophan. It is unclear where the CDR3 begins or ends on the DNA, so no DNA is shown, and the CDR3 is as TCRdb lists it. This chain uses TRBV20-1 with TRBJ2-6. Germline V gene lookup returns CDR1 DFQATT and CDR2 SNEGSKA (reference sequence). The CDR3 adds up to 8 amino acids, both ends counted. The CDR3 sequence: CSARENDL.

Remarks on this clonotype: This sequence may be a read error, since a much larger clone differs from it by one base. The genes are TRBV19 and TRBJ1-5; D is possibly TRBD1 (5 bases). Germline CDR1 and CDR2: LNHDA and SQIVND (reference sequence). Trimming stripped 1 base from V and 0 bases from J, with 16 bases between. CDR3 length: 18 residues. CDR3 sequence reads: CASSIGPLGGYSNQPQHF. The CDR3 coding sequence is TGTGCCAGTAGTATAGGTCCCCTCGGGGGATATAGCAATCAGCCCCAGCATTTT.

Many counts were recorded for this clonotype. This sequence joins TRBV9 and TRBJ1-6; D unclear. CDR1 is SGDLS and CDR2 is YYNGEE in the germline V gene. This CDR3 has 17 amino acids. The V gene lost 4 bases and the J gene lost 7 bases, with 21 bases spanning the gap. The chain's CDR3 is CASSPPSEGPENSPLHF. CDR3 nucleotide sequence: TGTGCCAGCAGCCCCCCCTCTGAGGGCCCGGAGAATTCACCCCTCCACTTT. Full variable domain (remainder filled in from reference TRBV9 and TRBJ1-6): DSGVTQTPKHLITATGQRVTLRCSPRSGDLSVYWYQQSLDQGLQFLIQYYNGEERAKGNILERFSAQQFPDLHSELNLSSLELGDSALYFCASSPPSEGPENSPLHFGNGTRLTVT.

Note on this clonotype: At one end, the junction sequence differs from germline, possibly due to a read error. The gene calls are TRBV7-9 and TRBJ1-2, with D hard to call. The CDR3 runs to 14 residues. The germline gives CDR1 SEHNR, CDR2 FQNEAQ (reference sequence). In DNA form, the CDR3 reads TGTGCCAGCAGCCCCGTGGGGTTAAGATCTGGCTACATCTTC. Protein product: CASSPVGLRSGYIF. Based on the CDR3 plus reference TRBV7-9 and TRBJ1-2, the full variable domain is DTGVSQNPRHKITKRGQNVTFRCDPISEHNRLYWYRQTLGQGPEFLTYFQNEAQLEKSRLLSDRFSAERPKGSFSTLEIQRTEQGDSAMYLCASSPVGLRSGYIFGSGTRLTVV.

V is TRBV7-8 and J is TRBJ2-7, with D tentatively TRBD2 (5 bases). Germline V gives CDR1 SGHVS, CDR2 FQNEAQ. This CDR3 contains 17 residues. Trimming stripped 5 bases from V and 6 bases from J, with 26 bases between. CDR3 in amino acids: CASSPRSVWSRGFEQYF. For the CDR3, the DNA is TGTGCCAGCAGCCCCCGGAGCGTGTGGAGCCGGGGTTTCGAGCAGTACTTC.

This clonotype was detected ten times or more. V gene TRBV24-1 combines with J gene TRBJ1-6; 8 nucleotides align to TRBD1. The CDR3 has 16 residues. Germline CDR1 KGHDR, CDR2 SFDVKD. J was trimmed by 6 bases and V by 2 bases; bases with no gene match: 5. CDR3 bases: TGTGCCACCAGTGATTACCCGACAGGGGCTAATTCACCCCTCCACTTT. Translating gives CATSDYPTGANSPLHF.

The V call is TRBV30, the J call TRBJ1-1; D not certain. Trimming took off 1 base at V and 4 bases at J, with 13 bases between the two ends. Germline-derived CDR1 and CDR2 are GTSNPN and SVGIG (reference sequence). The CDR3 loop spans 14 amino acids. In nucleotides, the CDR3 is TGTGCCTGGAGTGCCCAGTCGGCAGGCACTGAAGCTTTCTTT. Translation gives CAWSAQSAGTEAFF.

The chain carries TRBV3-1 and TRBJ1-2, with 8 bases aligning to TRBD1. Germline CDR1 reads LGHDT; CDR2 reads YNNKEL (reference sequence). The V gene end was trimmed by 2 bases and the J gene end by 4 bases; junction bases not matched to a gene: 9. This CDR3 is 16 amino acids long. CDR3 bases: TGTGCCAGCAGCCAAAACTACAGGGGGTCGGGCTATGGCTACACCTTC. As protein: CASSQNYRGSGYGYTF.

The chain employs TRBV29-1 and TRBJ1-1; D remains unclear. Germline V gene lookup returns CDR1 SQVTM and CDR2 ANQGSEA. The CDR3 spans 11 residues. V gave up 5 bases and J gave up 7 bases, with 11 bases separating them. CDR3 sequence (DNA): TGCAGCGTTTTTCTGGCGGGTGAAGCTTTCTTT. Protein: CSVFLAGEAFF.